This entry features one TCR beta chain sequence. Its target is unknown. This specimen belongs to a study of T cell repertoires in cytomegalovirus infection. Study findings and constraints: Clonotype analysis showed dominance of the ex vivo response by HLA-C-restricted CMV-specific TCR beta clonotypes.

Per germline, CDR1 SGHAT and CDR2 FQNNGV. This CDR3 spans 14 amino acids. V was cut by 5 bases and J by 4 bases, with 15 bases left in between. Each CDR3 protein gets one entry after TCRdb re-called the reads with MiXCR. The table lists around 170,000 distinct CDR3 sequences, roughly 18% of them singletons. This chain links TRBV11-2 with TRBJ2-7, with D possibly being TRBD1 (8 bases). What was sequenced was CD8+ T cells from PBMCs. The clonotype originates from a human donor in good health (CMV status not recorded). Some clones in this sample may be carry-over from other donors' samples. CDR3 sequence (DNA): TGTGCCAGCAGCCGTACAGGGGGGGTTTACGAGCAGTACTTC. Translation gives CASSRTGGVYEQYF.